This TCR beta chain was sequenced during a study of Ad26.COV2.S vaccination and SARS-CoV-2 variants. Study in general: Into the muscle, Ad26.COV2.S was dosed once or twice, 56 days apart. Whole-study findings and limits: Total T cell responses, in the TCR breadth and depth analyses, may have been underestimated. Compared with placebo recipients, vaccine recipients had higher spike-specific TCR breadth. Vaccine recipients and placebo recipients showed similar non-spike TCR breadth.

Data came from immunoSEQ multiplex PCR; TCRdb stores just in-frame clones and leaves some out. The sample gives some 250,000 clones, roughly 90% of which show up once; about 11% is in the top ten. Points on this clone: Its target is not known.

Noted treatment: some 20 received Ad26.COV2.S at low or high dose, single or two shots; 5 received placebo; per-sample allocation not given. Sampling was performed 63 days after the first vaccine or placebo injection. The CDR3 extends over 17 amino acids. Germline loops: CDR1 SGHRS, CDR2 YFSETQ. Trimming took 0 bases from V and 6 from J; bases not matched to a gene: 9. The clonotype originates from a person between 18 and 59 years old who received the Ad26.COV2.S COVID-19 vaccine or a placebo. The genes are TRBV5-1 and TRBJ2-1; TRBD2 aligns across 10 bases. This sample comprised peripheral blood, obtained in a trial of Ad26.COV2.S vaccine versus placebo. The CDR3 is CASSLGRGLASGNEQFF. The CDR3 DNA sequence: TGCGCCAGCAGCTTGGGACGGGGACTAGCGTCTGGCAATGAGCAGTTCTTC.